The 9 T cell receptor beta chains below come from one sample, sequenced in a study of blood T cell repertoires in COVID-19. Sequenced by immunoSEQ multiplex PCR; TCRdb stores in-frame clones only, minus some. The sample has approximately 170,000 clones; 82% are singletons. Material for sequencing was peripheral blood. These receptors came from an elderly woman with active or convalescent COVID-19.

The chain is built from TRBV27 and TRBJ2-7, with 9 bases fitting TRBD2. Germline values: CDR1 MNHEY, CDR2 SMNVEV (reference sequence). The J segment lost 2 bases and the V segment lost 2 bases, leaving 7 bases of the junction unmatched. This CDR3 is 16 amino acids long. The CDR3 loop reads CASSLSGGQGPYEQYF. The CDR3 coding sequence is TGTGCCAGCAGTTTAAGCGGGGGGCAGGGACCCTACGAGCAGTACTTC.

The V and J genes are TRBV6-5 and TRBJ2-7; a possible D gene is TRBD1 (6 bases). Germline CDR1 is MNHEY and CDR2 is SVGAGI. V dropped 8 bases and J dropped 5 bases, with 16 bases sitting between them. CDR3 length: 13 amino acids. Here the CDR3 DNA reads TGTGCCAGCTCTCACAGGGTAACCAACGAGCAGTACTTC. Translated: CASSHRVTNEQYF.

The gene calls are TRBV19 and TRBJ1-5; TRBD1 is a possible D gene (5 bases). CDR3 length: 16 amino acids. Trimming took 4 bases from V and 0 from J, leaving 13 bases between them. Germline lookup yields CDR1 LNHDA and CDR2 SQIVND (reference sequence). In DNA, the CDR3 is TGTGCCAGTAGTACTTGGACATCTTATAGCAATCAGCCCCAGCATTTT. Translation gives CASSTWTSYSNQPQHF.

The chain joins TRBV5-1 to TRBJ1-5; D unclear. Germline V gene lookup returns CDR1 SGHRS and CDR2 YFSETQ. The CDR3 is 13 residues long. Trimming took 4 bases from V and 6 from J, leaving 11 bases between them. CDR3 sequence reads: CASSGGEGQPQHF. The CDR3 DNA reads as TGCGCCAGCAGCGGCGGGGAGGGTCAGCCCCAGCATTTT.

This chain joins TRBV7-8 and TRBJ1-5; 7 bases match TRBD1. The CDR3 has 14 residues. Trimming removed 4 bases from V and 0 bases from J; junction bases left unmatched: 0. Germline assignment: CDR1 SGHVS and CDR2 FQNEAQ. CDR3 region: CASSYRGSNQPQHF. CDR3 bases: TGTGCCAGCAGCTACAGGGGTAGCAATCAGCCCCAGCATTTT. Complete variable domain (other parts from reference TRBV7-8 and TRBJ1-5): GAGVSQSPRYKVAKRGQDVALRCDPISGHVSLFWYQQALGQGPEFLTYFQNEAQLDKSGLPSDRFFAERPEGSVSTLKIQRTQQEDSAVYLCASSYRGSNQPQHFGDGTRLSIL.

The chain uses TRBV28 and TRBJ1-2; a weak D match, TRBD1 (5 bases). V was trimmed by 3 bases and J by 5 bases, leaving 7 bases between them. The germline V gene encodes CDR1 MDHEN and CDR2 SYDVKM. This CDR3 comprises 12 residues. For the CDR3, the DNA is TGTGCCAGCAGTTTTCGGGGGTATGGCTACACCTTC. This translates into CASSFRGYGYTF.

This chain links TRBV30 with TRBJ1-2; 9 bases are shared with TRBD1. CDR1 and CDR2 (germline): GTSNPN, SVGIG (reference sequence). V was pared by 4 bases and J by 7 bases, with 10 bases of the junction left unmatched. The CDR3 runs to 14 residues. CDR3 in amino acids: CAWKRDRGAPGYTF. The CDR3 DNA reads as TGTGCCTGGAAGAGAGACAGGGGGGCCCCTGGCTACACCTTC. The full variable domain, its missing parts supplied by reference TRBV30 and TRBJ1-2, is SQTIHQWPATLVQPVGSPLSLECTVEGTSNPNLYWYRQAAGRGLQLLFYSVGIGQISSEVPQNLSASRPQDRQFILSSKKLLLSDSGFYLCAWKRDRGAPGYTFGSGTRLTVV.

The chain uses TRBV19 and TRBJ1-2, with a tentative D call TRBD1 (5 bases). CDR3 size: 14 residues. Germline assignment: CDR1 LNHDA and CDR2 SQIVND (reference sequence). The V end lost 3 bases, the J end lost 8 bases, and 16 bases lay between the germline ends. In nucleotides, the CDR3 is TGTGCCAGTAGTATTGTGACGAGGGGACTGGGCTACACCTTC. Protein: CASSIVTRGLGYTF.

The rearrangement joins TRBV30 to TRBJ1-5, with 11 bases matching TRBD1. The CDR3 runs 15 residues. V lost 7 bases and J lost 2; bases outside the gene matches: 7. CDR1 is GTSNPN and CDR2 is SVGIG in the germline V gene (reference sequence). CDR3 protein: CASAGQGAGNQPQHF. As DNA, the CDR3 is TGTGCCTCAGCCGGACAGGGGGCGGGCAATCAGCCCCAGCATTTT.